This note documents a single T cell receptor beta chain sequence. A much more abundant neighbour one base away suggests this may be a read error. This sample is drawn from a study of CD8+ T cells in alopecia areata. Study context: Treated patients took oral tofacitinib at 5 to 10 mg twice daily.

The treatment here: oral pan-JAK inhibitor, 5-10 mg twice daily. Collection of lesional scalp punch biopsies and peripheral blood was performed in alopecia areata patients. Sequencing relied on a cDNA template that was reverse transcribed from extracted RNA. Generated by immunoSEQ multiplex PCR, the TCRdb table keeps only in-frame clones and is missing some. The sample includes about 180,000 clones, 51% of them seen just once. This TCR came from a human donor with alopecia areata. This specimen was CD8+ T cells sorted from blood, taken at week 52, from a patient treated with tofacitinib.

CDR3 in DNA: TGTGCCAGCAGTGACTCGCAGGGGGCAGATACGCAGTATTTT. As protein: CASSDSQGADTQYF. The chain links TRBV6-1 to TRBJ2-3; 7 positions agree with TRBD1. CDR3 length: 14 amino acids. The V gene end was trimmed by 3 bases and the J gene end by 4 bases; junction bases not matched to a gene: 4. Germline CDR1 and CDR2: MNHNS and SASEGT.